A selection of T cell receptor beta chains follows, all from one sample in a study of cytomegalovirus exposure and HLA in healthy donors. TCRdb's copy holds only in-frame clones and misses some; the assay was immunoSEQ multiplex PCR. The data show roughly 89,000 clones, with around three fifths seen just once and 20% to 25% held by the top ten. Sequenced input: PBMCs. These receptors were obtained from a woman in her 50s in good health and CMV-seropositive. Each CDR3 is given with its conserved first and last residue. The D gene is left open where the match is weak. The listing skips clone size in some rows; elsewhere it reads once, few, many or a size class.

D gene: .
clone size: .
J gene: TRBJ2-7
V gene: TRBV2
CDR3 DNA: TGTGCCAGCAGAATACAGAGCTCCTACGAGCAGTACTTC
CDR3 protein: CASRIQSSYEQYF

D gene: .
clone size: .
J gene: TRBJ1-5
V gene: TRBV28
CDR3 DNA: TGTGCCACCGTGGGAGGGCAGGCCAATCAGCCCCAGCATTTT
CDR3 protein: CATVGGQANQPQHF

D gene: .
clone size: .
J gene: TRBJ2-7
V gene: TRBV13
CDR3 DNA: TGTGCCAGCAGCCTAACACGGAGCTCCTACGAGCAGTACTTC
CDR3 protein: CASSLTRSSYEQYF

D gene: TRBD1
clone size: once
J gene: TRBJ1-5
V gene: TRBV28
CDR3 DNA: TGTGCCAGCAGATCCACAGGGGTTAGAAATCAGCCCCAGCATTTT
CDR3 protein: CASRSTGVRNQPQHF

D gene: TRBD2
clone size: .
J gene: TRBJ2-3
V gene: TRBV7-9
CDR3 DNA: TGTGCCAGCAGCCCCACCCCTCTAGCGCGGGGGGGAGATACGCAGTATTTT
CDR3 protein: CASSPTPLARGGDTQYF

D gene: TRBD1
clone size: .
J gene: TRBJ2-2
V gene: TRBV29-1
CDR3 DNA: TGCAGCGTCGGGTCGGGACAGGGGGCGAACACCGGGGAGCTGTTTTTT
CDR3 protein: CSVGSGQGANTGELFF

D gene: .
clone size: few
J gene: TRBJ2-5
V gene: TRBV2
CDR3 DNA: TGTGCCAGCAGCCCTAACAGATTTGAAGAGACCCAGTACTTC
CDR3 protein: CASSPNRFEETQYF

D gene: TRBD1
clone size: .
J gene: TRBJ1-4
V gene: TRBV30
CDR3 DNA: TGTGCCTGGAGCCGGGACAGCGGAGAAAAACTGTTTTTT
CDR3 protein: CAWSRDSGEKLFF

D gene: .
clone size: .
J gene: TRBJ1-6
V gene: TRBV6-1
CDR3 DNA: TGTGCCAGCAGTGAATTACAGGTTAATTCACCCCTCCACTTT
CDR3 protein: CASSELQVNSPLHF

D gene: .
clone size: few
J gene: TRBJ2-1
V gene: TRBV11-3
CDR3 DNA: TGTGCCAGCAGCTTAGGTCAGGGGCGCTCCTACAATGAGCAGTTCTTC
CDR3 protein: CASSLGQGRSYNEQFF

D gene: TRBD2
clone size: .
J gene: TRBJ2-1
V gene: TRBV7-6
CDR3 DNA: TGTGCCAGCAGCTTACTAGCGGGGGGCGACAATGAGCAGTTCTTC
CDR3 protein: CASSLLAGGDNEQFF

D gene: .
clone size: .
J gene: TRBJ2-1
V gene: TRBV4-1
CDR3 DNA: TGCGCCAGCAGCCAAGACAGGGTCACCTACAATGAGCAGTTCTTC
CDR3 protein: CASSQDRVTYNEQFF

D gene: TRBD1
clone size: .
J gene: TRBJ2-3
V gene: TRBV4-1
CDR3 DNA: TGCGCCACCTCGGAAGGGACAGGGGGGGGAGATACGCAGTATTTT
CDR3 protein: CATSEGTGGGDTQYF

D gene: TRBD2
clone size: .
J gene: TRBJ2-5
V gene: TRBV7-9
CDR3 DNA: TGTGCCAGCAGCTCGGAGACTAGCTTGGAGACCCAGTACTTC
CDR3 protein: CASSSETSLETQYF

D gene: .
clone size: .
J gene: TRBJ2-7
V gene: TRBV28
CDR3 DNA: TGTGCCAGCAGTCTCGAGACACCTAACTACGAGCAGTACTTC
CDR3 protein: CASSLETPNYEQYF

D gene: TRBD2
clone size: .
J gene: TRBJ2-2
V gene: TRBV5-1
CDR3 DNA: TGCGCCAGCAGCTCCGGACTAGCGGGATCCGGGGAGCTGTTTTTT
CDR3 protein: CASSSGLAGSGELFF

D gene: .
clone size: .
J gene: TRBJ2-7
V gene: TRBV5-1
CDR3 DNA: TGCGCCAGCAGCTACGATGGCAGCGGGCAGTACTTC
CDR3 protein: CASSYDGSGQYF

D gene: .
clone size: .
J gene: TRBJ1-2
V gene: TRBV4-2
CDR3 DNA: TGTGCCAGCAACCAAGAAGGGGGGGTAGCTAACTATGGCTACACCTTC
CDR3 protein: CASNQEGGVANYGYTF

D gene: TRBD1
clone size: .
J gene: TRBJ1-4
V gene: TRBV23-1
CDR3 DNA: TGCGCCAGCAGTCAACCGACAGGGGGCTTTAATGAAAAACTGTTTTTT
CDR3 protein: CASSQPTGGFNEKLFF

D gene: .
clone size: .
J gene: TRBJ1-6
V gene: TRBV6-1
CDR3 DNA: TGTGCCAGCAGTGAAGTTCCGGGAAATTCACCCCTCCACTTT
CDR3 protein: CASSEVPGNSPLHF

D gene: TRBD1
clone size: few
J gene: TRBJ1-5
V gene: TRBV18
CDR3 DNA: TGTGCCAGCTCACCGGAGACAGGGGATCAGCCCCAGCATTTT
CDR3 protein: CASSPETGDQPQHF

D gene: TRBD1
clone size: .
J gene: TRBJ1-2
V gene: TRBV13
CDR3 DNA: TGTGCCAGCCGCCCCGGACAGGGCGCAAATGGCTACACCTTC
CDR3 protein: CASRPGQGANGYTF

D gene: TRBD1
clone size: .
J gene: TRBJ1-1
V gene: TRBV11-3
CDR3 DNA: TGTGCCAGCAGCTTAGCAGGGGGAAACACTGAAGCTTTCTTT
CDR3 protein: CASSLAGGNTEAFF

D gene: TRBD2
clone size: .
J gene: TRBJ2-7
V gene: TRBV9
CDR3 DNA: TGTGCCAGCAGCCGGACTAGCGGGGGGGCCGGTAACGAGCAGTACTTC
CDR3 protein: CASSRTSGGAGNEQYF

D gene: .
clone size: few
J gene: TRBJ1-1
V gene: TRBV29-1
CDR3 DNA: TGCAGCGTTGGGGGGGGATTGAACACTGAAGCTTTCTTT
CDR3 protein: CSVGGGLNTEAFF

D gene: .
clone size: few
J gene: TRBJ1-4
V gene: TRBV29-1
CDR3 DNA: TGCAGCGCCGCGAGCTGGACTAATGAAAAACTGTTTTTT
CDR3 protein: CSAASWTNEKLFF

D gene: TRBD1
clone size: .
J gene: TRBJ1-2
V gene: TRBV6-5
CDR3 DNA: TGTGCCAGCAGTTACTCCGGACAGGGAAGTAATGGCTACACCTTC
CDR3 protein: CASSYSGQGSNGYTF

D gene: .
clone size: .
J gene: TRBJ1-2
V gene: TRBV18
CDR3 DNA: TGTGCCAGCTCACCGGGGTCGGGGATTAAGGATGGCTACACCTTC
CDR3 protein: CASSPGSGIKDGYTF

D gene: .
clone size: .
J gene: TRBJ2-7
V gene: TRBV7-9
CDR3 DNA: TGTGCCAGCAGCTCCGGACTAACCTATGAGCAGTACTTC
CDR3 protein: CASSSGLTYEQYF

D gene: TRBD2
clone size: .
J gene: TRBJ2-3
V gene: TRBV2
CDR3 DNA: TGTGCCAGCGGGCCCCAACGGGGGGCAGATACGCAGTATTTT
CDR3 protein: CASGPQRGADTQYF

D gene: .
clone size: .
J gene: TRBJ2-5
V gene: TRBV7-2
CDR3 DNA: TGTGCCAGCAGCCGAGGAGGCGGCCACCAAGAGACCCAGTACTTC
CDR3 protein: CASSRGGGHQETQYF

D gene: .
clone size: .
J gene: TRBJ2-7
V gene: TRBV2
CDR3 DNA: TGTGCCAGCAGTGTGGAGGCAATTAGGTACGAGCAGTACTTC
CDR3 protein: CASSVEAIRYEQYF

D gene: TRBD1
clone size: .
J gene: TRBJ1-3
V gene: TRBV19
CDR3 DNA: TGTGCCAGTTCTGTCTCAGGGGGCTCTGGAAACACCATATATTTT
CDR3 protein: CASSVSGGSGNTIYF

D gene: .
clone size: few
J gene: TRBJ1-2
V gene: TRBV5-4
CDR3 DNA: TGTGCCAGCAGCTTCTACGGTGACTATGGCTACACCTTC
CDR3 protein: CASSFYGDYGYTF

D gene: .
clone size: .
J gene: TRBJ1-5
V gene: TRBV4-1
CDR3 DNA: TGCGCCAGCAGCCAAGATAAGGCTGAGCGTCAGCCCCAGCATTTT
CDR3 protein: CASSQDKAERQPQHF

D gene: .
clone size: .
J gene: TRBJ1-4
V gene: TRBV7-9
CDR3 DNA: TGTGCCAGCAGCTTAGGGCAGGGGCGCGGTGCAACTAATGAAAAACTGTTTTTT
CDR3 protein: CASSLGQGRGATNEKLFF

D gene: .
clone size: few
J gene: TRBJ2-5
V gene: TRBV7-6
CDR3 DNA: TGTGCCAGCAGCTCCCGACTCCAAGAGACCCAGTACTTC
CDR3 protein: CASSSRLQETQYF

D gene: TRBD1
clone size: .
J gene: TRBJ2-7
V gene: TRBV19
CDR3 DNA: TGTGCCAGTAGTATAGCCGGGACAGAAGGCTACGAGCAGTACTTC
CDR3 protein: CASSIAGTEGYEQYF

D gene: .
clone size: .
J gene: TRBJ2-1
V gene: TRBV2
CDR3 DNA: TGTGCCAGCCTTCTCGAGGCGTACAATGAGCAGTTCTTC
CDR3 protein: CASLLEAYNEQFF

D gene: .
clone size: few
J gene: TRBJ1-1
V gene: TRBV7-3
CDR3 DNA: TGTGCCAGCAGCCCGCTGGGGGGGGCGGACACTGAAGCTTTCTTT
CDR3 protein: CASSPLGGADTEAFF

D gene: .
clone size: .
J gene: TRBJ2-3
V gene: TRBV29-1
CDR3 DNA: TGCAGCGTTGGGACAGCTACAGATACGCAGTATTTT
CDR3 protein: CSVGTATDTQYF

D gene: TRBD1
clone size: .
J gene: TRBJ2-7
V gene: TRBV27
CDR3 DNA: TGTGCCAGCAGTTTATTTGTCGGGACAGACTACGAGCAGTACTTC
CDR3 protein: CASSLFVGTDYEQYF

D gene: .
clone size: .
J gene: TRBJ2-5
V gene: TRBV7-8
CDR3 DNA: TGTGCCAGCAGGAACTTGACAGGAGCCAAACTACTCCAAGAGACCCAGTACTTC
CDR3 protein: CASRNLTGAKLLQETQYF

D gene: TRBD1
clone size: .
J gene: TRBJ2-2
V gene: TRBV19
CDR3 DNA: TGTGCCAGTAGGCGCCCGGGACAGGGTTTCACCGGGGAGCTGTTTTTT
CDR3 protein: CASRRPGQGFTGELFF

D gene: TRBD1
clone size: few
J gene: TRBJ1-1
V gene: TRBV5-1
CDR3 DNA: TGCGCCAGCAGCTTGGCCGTAGGGGGCGTTGATACTGAAGCTTTCTTT
CDR3 protein: CASSLAVGGVDTEAFF

D gene: .
clone size: .
J gene: TRBJ1-1
V gene: TRBV29-1
CDR3 DNA: TGCAGCGTTGAGGTGCGGGGGATGAACACTGAAGCTTTCTTT
CDR3 protein: CSVEVRGMNTEAFF

D gene: .
clone size: few
J gene: TRBJ2-7
V gene: TRBV7-9
CDR3 DNA: TGTTCCAGCAGCTTCCGCGAGTTCTACGAGCAGTACTTC
CDR3 protein: CSSSFREFYEQYF

D gene: TRBD1
clone size: once
J gene: TRBJ1-2
V gene: TRBV28
CDR3 DNA: TGTGCCAGCAGGCGGACAGGGTATGGCTACACCTTC
CDR3 protein: CASRRTGYGYTF

D gene: .
clone size: .
J gene: TRBJ2-1
V gene: TRBV7-6
CDR3 DNA: TGTGCCAGCAGCGGGGGTGCGGGGTTTAGCGATGAGCAGTTCTTC
CDR3 protein: CASSGGAGFSDEQFF

D gene: .
clone size: .
J gene: TRBJ2-6
V gene: TRBV9
CDR3 DNA: TGTGCCAGCAGCGCGGGGTATATAAGCTCTGGGGCCAACGTCCTGACTTTC
CDR3 protein: CASSAGYISSGANVLTF

D gene: .
clone size: few
J gene: TRBJ2-1
V gene: TRBV18
CDR3 DNA: TGTGCCAGCTCACCAAGGGCTAGCTTGGACAATGAGCAGTTCTTC
CDR3 protein: CASSPRASLDNEQFF

D gene: .
clone size: .
J gene: TRBJ1-1
V gene: TRBV19
CDR3 DNA: TGTGCCAGTATCGGCAGGGCCGGCACTGAAGCTTTCTTT
CDR3 protein: CASIGRAGTEAFF

D gene: TRBD1
clone size: .
J gene: TRBJ1-3
V gene: TRBV5-6
CDR3 DNA: TGTGCCAGCAGCCCACAGGAACGACAGGGCTCGTACTCTGGAAACACCATATATTTT
CDR3 protein: CASSPQERQGSYSGNTIYF

D gene: .
clone size: .
J gene: TRBJ2-6
V gene: TRBV30
CDR3 DNA: TGTGCCTGGAATAATAGGCGAGGGTATTCAGGGGCCAACGTCCTGACTTTC
CDR3 protein: CAWNNRRGYSGANVLTF

D gene: .
clone size: .
J gene: TRBJ2-1
V gene: TRBV5-1
CDR3 DNA: TGCGCCAGCAGCTTCTCCGGGACATCCAATGAGCAGTTCTTC
CDR3 protein: CASSFSGTSNEQFF

D gene: TRBD2
clone size: once
J gene: TRBJ2-5
V gene: TRBV7-2
CDR3 DNA: TGTGCCAGCAGCGGTGATATTAGCGGGGCGCCCAGGACCCAGTACTTC
CDR3 protein: CASSGDISGAPRTQYF

D gene: .
clone size: .
J gene: TRBJ1-2
V gene: TRBV7-9
CDR3 DNA: TGTGCCAGCAGCTTAGGCGGGCAGAACTATGGCTACACCTTC
CDR3 protein: CASSLGGQNYGYTF

D gene: .
clone size: .
J gene: TRBJ2-1
V gene: TRBV5-8
CDR3 DNA: TGTGCCAGCAGCTCCCCGACAGAATACAATGAGCAGTTCTTC
CDR3 protein: CASSSPTEYNEQFF

D gene: .
clone size: .
J gene: TRBJ1-4
V gene: TRBV30
CDR3 DNA: TGTGCCTGGAGTGTTCCCACAGGGATAAATGAAAAACTGTTTTTT
CDR3 protein: CAWSVPTGINEKLFF